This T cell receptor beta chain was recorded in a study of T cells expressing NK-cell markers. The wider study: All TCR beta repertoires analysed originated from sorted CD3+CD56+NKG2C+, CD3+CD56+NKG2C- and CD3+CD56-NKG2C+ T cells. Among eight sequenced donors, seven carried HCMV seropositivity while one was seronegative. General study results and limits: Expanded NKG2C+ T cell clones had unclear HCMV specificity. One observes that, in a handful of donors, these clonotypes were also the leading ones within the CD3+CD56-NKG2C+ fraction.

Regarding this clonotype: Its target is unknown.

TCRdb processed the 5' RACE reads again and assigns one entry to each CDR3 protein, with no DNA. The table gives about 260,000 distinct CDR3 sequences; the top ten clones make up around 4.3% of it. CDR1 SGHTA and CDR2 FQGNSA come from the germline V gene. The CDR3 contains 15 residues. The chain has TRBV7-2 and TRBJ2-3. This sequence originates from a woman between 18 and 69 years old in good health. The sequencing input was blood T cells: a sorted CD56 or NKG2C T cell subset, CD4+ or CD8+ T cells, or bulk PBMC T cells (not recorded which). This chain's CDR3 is CASSSIYSVADTQYF.